A selection of T cell receptor beta chains follows, all from one sample in a study of shared clonotypes between healthy human individuals. Assay used: immunoSEQ multiplex PCR; TCRdb lists only in-frame clones, some missing. In the table there are about 2.4 million clones, roughly nine tenths of which are singletons. Input material: naive CD4+ T cells sorted from blood. Receptors originate from a man between 18 and 35 years old in good health. Each CDR3 is given with its conserved first and last residue. D genes are given only for firm matches. Clone size is given for some rows only: seen once, a few or many times, or a class if the clone is expanded.

>-|TRBJ2-4|TRBV30|-
TGTGCCTGGGGAGACAGAAACATTCAGTACTTC
CAWGDRNIQYF
>-|TRBJ2-1|TRBV25-1|-
TGTGCCAGCAGTGAACGAGGTGCACTACAGTTCTTC
CASSERGALQFF
>TRBD1|TRBJ1-2|TRBV19|few
TGTGCCAGTAGTCCCCGGGACAGGCTATATGGCTACACCTTC
CASSPRDRLYGYTF
>-|TRBJ2-1|TRBV30|-
TGTGCCTGGAGTGCTGACAATGAGCAGTTCTTC
CAWSADNEQFF
>TRBD1|TRBJ1-4|TRBV6-1|-
TGTGCCAGCAGTACAGGGGGGTCTAATGAAAAACTGTTTTTT
CASSTGGSNEKLFF
>-|TRBJ2-7|TRBV7-7|-
TGTGCTAGCAGTCCCACCGGGACCTCCTACGAGCAGTACTTC
CASSPTGTSYEQYF
>-|TRBJ2-5|TRBV7-9|-
TGTGCCAGCAGCTCCCCGGCTGTATATCAAGAGACCCAGTACTTC
CASSSPAVYQETQYF
>TRBD1|TRBJ2-7|TRBV2|-
TGTGCCAGCAGTGTGGAGACAGGGCTGCACGAGCAGTACTTC
CASSVETGLHEQYF
>-|TRBJ1-4|TRBV2|-
TGTGCCAGCAACCCGCGTCCCCTTGGCGAAAAACTGTTTTTT
CASNPRPLGEKLFF
>TRBD2|TRBJ2-3|TRBV7-9|-
TGTGCCAGCAGAAGCGGACTAGCGGGGGGGCCAATTGATACGCAGTATTTT
CASRSGLAGGPIDTQYF
>TRBD2|TRBJ2-3|TRBV27|-
TGTGCCAGCAGTTTGGGACTAGCGGGGGGCACAGATACGCAGTATTTT
CASSLGLAGGTDTQYF
>-|TRBJ1-4|TRBV5-5|-
TGTGCCAGCAGCTTGGGTCCCCGGGAAAAACTGTTTTTT
CASSLGPREKLFF
>-|TRBJ1-3|TRBV19|once
TGTGCCAGTAGTATCCCGTTCCCCAGGGAGACATCCGGAAACACCATATATTTT
CASSIPFPRETSGNTIYF
>TRBD1|TRBJ2-2|TRBV2|-
TGTGCCAGCAGTGGGCAGGGGGCCGGGGAGCTGTTTTTT
CASSGQGAGELFF
>-|TRBJ2-1|TRBV5-6|-
TGTGCCAGCAGCCTTTTGGGCAATGAGCAGTTCTTC
CASSLLGNEQFF
>-|TRBJ1-2|TRBV5-4|-
TGTGCCAGCAGCTTGCGGACGACGGGGAACTATGGCTACACCTTC
CASSLRTTGNYGYTF
>-|TRBJ2-7|TRBV7-9|once
TGTGCCAGCAGCTTAGCGGGGGGTAACAGGTACGAGCAGTACTTC
CASSLAGGNRYEQYF
>TRBD2|TRBJ2-3|TRBV10-1|-
TGCGCCAGCGGGAGCGGGGGGGTTGCAGATACGCAGTATTTT
CASGSGGVADTQYF
>TRBD1|TRBJ2-7|TRBV5-8|-
TGTGCCAGCAGCGCACCAACCCGGGACAGGGAACGCTACGAGCAGTACTTC
CASSAPTRDRERYEQYF
>-|TRBJ2-1|TRBV5-1|few
TGCGCCAGCAGCTTAAACTACAATGAGCAGTTCTTC
CASSLNYNEQFF
>-|TRBJ1-1|TRBV4-2|-
TGTGCCAGCAGCCAAGAGGGCGGAGTCATGAACACTGAAGCTTTCTTT
CASSQEGGVMNTEAFF
>TRBD2|TRBJ2-1|TRBV10-3|-
TGTGCCATCAGTGTAAGGCGGGAGGGCCCTTTTGTTGAGCAGTTCTTC
CAISVRREGPFVEQFF
>TRBD2|TRBJ2-2|TRBV5-1|-
TGCGCCAGCAGCAGGCTAGCGGGCAACACCGGGGAGCTGTTTTTT
CASSRLAGNTGELFF
>-|TRBJ2-7|TRBV18|-
TGTGCCAGCTCTCGAGGATCACCGGTCTCCTACGAGCAGTACTTC
CASSRGSPVSYEQYF
>-|TRBJ1-5|TRBV5-1|-
TGCGCCAGCAGCTTGGGAGGGTATTATCAGCCCCAGCATTTT
CASSLGGYYQPQHF
>TRBD2|TRBJ2-7|TRBV10-3|-
TGTGCCAGTGGAGCCGGGACTAGCGTTACCTACGAGCAGTACTTC
CASGAGTSVTYEQYF
>-|TRBJ1-2|TRBV7-9|-
TGTGCCAGCAGCGTCAGGGAGGGCTATGGCTACACCTTC
CASSVREGYGYTF
>-|TRBJ1-4|TRBV29-1|-
TGCGGAGGATTTAATGAAAAACTGTTTTTT
CGGFNEKLFF
>TRBD2|TRBJ2-3|TRBV30|-
TGTGCCTGTAGCGGGGCCACAGATACGCAGTATTTT
CACSGATDTQYF
>-|TRBJ1-4|TRBV6-6|-
TGTGCCAGCAGTGACCCAAATGAAAAACTGTTTTTT
CASSDPNEKLFF
>-|TRBJ2-7|TRBV5-1|-
TGCGCCAGCAGCTTGGTGGCAGGGAGTTCCTACGAGCAGTACTTC
CASSLVAGSSYEQYF
>-|TRBJ2-7|TRBV7-2|-
TGTGCCAGCAGCTCCTCTTTACACTACGAGCAGTACTTC
CASSSSLHYEQYF
>-|TRBJ2-7|TRBV29-1|-
TGCAGCGTTAGGCAGGGTATCAACGAGCAGTACTTC
CSVRQGINEQYF
>TRBD1|TRBJ1-3|TRBV2|-
TGTGCCAGCACCAGGGGGTATGGAAACACCATATATTTT
CASTRGYGNTIYF
>-|TRBJ1-1|TRBV19|-
TGTGCCAGTAGACGGGGGGGAGAAGTGAACACTGAAGCTTTCTTT
CASRRGGEVNTEAFF
>-|TRBJ2-1|TRBV6-6|-
TGTGCCAGCAGTTACCGTTTAGATGAGCAGTTCTTC
CASSYRLDEQFF
>TRBD2|TRBJ2-2|TRBV6-5|-
TGTGCCAGCAGTTACGTAGGACTAGCGAACACCGGGGAGCTGTTTTTT
CASSYVGLANTGELFF
>-|TRBJ2-3|TRBV10-3|-
TGTGCCATCAGTGAGGGGGTAGTTGCAGATACGCAGTATTTT
CAISEGVVADTQYF
>-|TRBJ2-5|TRBV20-1|-
TGCAGTGTTGGAGAGACCCAGTACTTC
CSVGETQYF
>-|TRBJ2-5|TRBV2|-
TGTGCCAGCAGTCCCGGGTCCAAAGTAGAGACCCAGTACTTC
CASSPGSKVETQYF
>-|TRBJ2-3|TRBV19|-
TGTGCCAGTAGTATTCTCAGGGCAGATACGCAGTATTTT
CASSILRADTQYF